This T cell receptor beta chain comes out of a study of cytomegalovirus exposure and HLA in healthy donors. The primer mix had 60 Vbeta and 13 Jbeta primers. Sequenced by immunoSEQ multiplex PCR; TCRdb stores in-frame clones only, minus some. The sample consists of 150,000 or so clones, more than 75% of them appearing once. Germline V gene sequence: CDR1 SNHLY, CDR2 FYNNEI. The CDR3 extends over 16 amino acids. J was trimmed by 0 bases and V by 8 bases; bases with no gene match: 10. This chain connects TRBV2 to TRBJ2-7; 10 bases line up with TRBD1. This clonotype was sampled from a man aged 18 to 35 in good health and CMV-seropositive. Sequencing input: PBMCs. The CDR3 DNA follows: TGTGCCAGCCGTAACGTTGGGACAGGGGCCTCCTACGAGCAGTACTTC. Translated, it gives CASRNVGTGASYEQYF.